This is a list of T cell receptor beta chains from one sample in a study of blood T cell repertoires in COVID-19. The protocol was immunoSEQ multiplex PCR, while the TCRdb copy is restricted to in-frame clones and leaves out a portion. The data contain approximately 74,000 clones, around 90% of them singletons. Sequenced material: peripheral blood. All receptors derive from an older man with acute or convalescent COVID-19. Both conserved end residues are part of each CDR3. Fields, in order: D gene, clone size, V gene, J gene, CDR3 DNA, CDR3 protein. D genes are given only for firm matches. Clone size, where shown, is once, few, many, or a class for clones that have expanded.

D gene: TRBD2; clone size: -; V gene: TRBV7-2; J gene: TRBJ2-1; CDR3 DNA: TGTGCCAGCAGCTGGACTAGCGGGGGCCTCAATGAGCAGTTCTTC; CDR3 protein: CASSWTSGGLNEQFF
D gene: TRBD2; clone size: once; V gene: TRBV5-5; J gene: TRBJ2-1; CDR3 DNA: TGTGCCAGCAGCTTCTTAGCGGGGGGCGTCACCTACAATGAGCAGTTCTTC; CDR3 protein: CASSFLAGGVTYNEQFF
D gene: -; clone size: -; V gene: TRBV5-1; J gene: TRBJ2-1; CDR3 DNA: TGCGCCAGCAAGGGGGACGGGAACCGCAATGAGCAGTTCTTC; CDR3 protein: CASKGDGNRNEQFF
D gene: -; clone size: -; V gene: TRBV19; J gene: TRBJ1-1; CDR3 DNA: TGTGCCAGTAGTATCCAGCCTCAGGGAGGCACTGAAGCTTTCTTT; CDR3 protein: CASSIQPQGGTEAFF
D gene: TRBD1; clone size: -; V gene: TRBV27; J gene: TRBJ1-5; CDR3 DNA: TGTGCCAGCAGTTTAAACAGGGGTAACGGGAATCAGCCCCAGCATTTT; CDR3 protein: CASSLNRGNGNQPQHF
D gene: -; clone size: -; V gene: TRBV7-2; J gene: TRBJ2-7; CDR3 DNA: TGTGCCAGCACCTTCCGAGGTGGGGGCAGGAGCTCCTACGAGCAGTACTTC; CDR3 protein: CASTFRGGGRSSYEQYF
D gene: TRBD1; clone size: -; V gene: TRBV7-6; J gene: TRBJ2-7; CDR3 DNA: TGTGCCAGCAGCCTCACCTCCCCGGGACAGGGACGCTCCTACGAGCAGTACTTC; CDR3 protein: CASSLTSPGQGRSYEQYF
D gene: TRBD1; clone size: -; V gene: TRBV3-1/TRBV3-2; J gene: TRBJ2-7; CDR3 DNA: TGTGCCAGCAGCCGGACAGGGGGCATCTACGAGCAGTACTTC; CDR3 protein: CASSRTGGIYEQYF
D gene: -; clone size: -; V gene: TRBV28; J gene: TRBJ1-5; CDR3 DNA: TGTGCCAGCAGTTTGACAGTTAGCAATCAGCCCCAGCATTTT; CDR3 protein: CASSLTVSNQPQHF
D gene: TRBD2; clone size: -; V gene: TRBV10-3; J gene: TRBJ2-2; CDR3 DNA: TGTGCCATCAGTGGTCGGGAGGGCCGCACCGGGGAGCTGTTTTTT; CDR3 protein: CAISGREGRTGELFF
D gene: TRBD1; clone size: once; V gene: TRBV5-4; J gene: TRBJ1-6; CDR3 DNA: TGTGCCAGCAGCTTACTCGGGACAGCCGATAATTCACCCCTCCACTTT; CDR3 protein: CASSLLGTADNSPLHF
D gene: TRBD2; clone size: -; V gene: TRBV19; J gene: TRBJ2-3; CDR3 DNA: TGTGCCAGTAACCCGACTAGCGGGAGGTCCACAGATACGCAGTATTTT; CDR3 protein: CASNPTSGRSTDTQYF
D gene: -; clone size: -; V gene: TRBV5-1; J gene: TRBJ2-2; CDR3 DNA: TGCGCCAGCAGCCTCCAAACTAACACCGGGGAGCTGTTTTTT; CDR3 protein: CASSLQTNTGELFF
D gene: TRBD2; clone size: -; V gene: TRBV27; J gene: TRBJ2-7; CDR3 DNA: TGTGCCAGCAGTTTATATGGAGGACTAGCGGGGGACAGATACGAGCAGTACTTC; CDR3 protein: CASSLYGGLAGDRYEQYF
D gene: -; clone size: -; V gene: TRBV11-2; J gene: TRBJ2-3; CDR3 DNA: TGTGCCAGCAGTCCGTCCTCAGATACGCAGTATTTT; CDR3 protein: CASSPSSDTQYF
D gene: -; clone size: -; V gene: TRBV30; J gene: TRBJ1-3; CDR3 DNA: TGTGCCTCCTCGGAACAGGGAAAGATCCTCTCTGGAAACACCATATATTTT; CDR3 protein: CASSEQGKILSGNTIYF
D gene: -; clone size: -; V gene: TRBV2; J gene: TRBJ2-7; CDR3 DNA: TGTGCCAGCAGTGATTTTTCCTTTGTCTTTAACTCCTACGAGCAGTACTTC; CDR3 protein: CASSDFSFVFNSYEQYF
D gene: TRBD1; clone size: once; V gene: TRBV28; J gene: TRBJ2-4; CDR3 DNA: TGTGCCAGCAGTTTGGTTGGACAGGGTGTGAACATTCAGTACTTC; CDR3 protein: CASSLVGQGVNIQYF
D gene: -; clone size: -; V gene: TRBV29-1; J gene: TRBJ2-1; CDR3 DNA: TGCAGCGTTGAAGATTTTCGGGGAGTTGGCAATGAGCAGTTCTTC; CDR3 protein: CSVEDFRGVGNEQFF
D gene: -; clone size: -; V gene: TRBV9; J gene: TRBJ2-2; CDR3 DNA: TGTGCCAGCAGCGTAGGAGATGTCGAGGGAGGAACCGGGGAGCTGTTTTTT; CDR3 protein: CASSVGDVEGGTGELFF
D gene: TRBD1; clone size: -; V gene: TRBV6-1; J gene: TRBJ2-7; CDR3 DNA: TGTGCCAGCAGTGAAAGTATTCGGACAGGGCATAGCGAGCAGTACTTC; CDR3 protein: CASSESIRTGHSEQYF
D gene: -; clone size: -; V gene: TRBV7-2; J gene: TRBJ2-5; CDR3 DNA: TGTGCCAGCAGCGACTCAGAGACCCAGTACTTC; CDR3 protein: CASSDSETQYF
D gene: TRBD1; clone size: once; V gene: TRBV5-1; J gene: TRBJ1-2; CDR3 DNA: TGCGCCAGCAGCTCGATACAGGGGGGAGGCTACACCTTC; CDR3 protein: CASSSIQGGGYTF
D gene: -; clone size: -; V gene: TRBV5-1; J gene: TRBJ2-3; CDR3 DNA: TGCGCCAGCAGCTTGGTGTCGGGAAGCCTCACAGATACGCAGTATTTT; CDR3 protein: CASSLVSGSLTDTQYF
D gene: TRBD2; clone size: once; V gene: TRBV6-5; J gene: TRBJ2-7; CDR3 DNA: TGTGCCAGCAGCCTCGAGAGCGGGAGGACCTACGAGCAGTACTTC; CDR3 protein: CASSLESGRTYEQYF
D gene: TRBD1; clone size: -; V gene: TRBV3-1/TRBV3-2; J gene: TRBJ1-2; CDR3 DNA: TGTGCCAGCAGCCAAGGAAGGACAGGGAACTATGGCTACACCTTC; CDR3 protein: CASSQGRTGNYGYTF
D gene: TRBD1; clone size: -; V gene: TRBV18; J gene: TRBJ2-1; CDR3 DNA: TGTGCCAGCTCACCACCGATAGGGACAGGGGATTACAATGAGCAGTTCTTC; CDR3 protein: CASSPPIGTGDYNEQFF
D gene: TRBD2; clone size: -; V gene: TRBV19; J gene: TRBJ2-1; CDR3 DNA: TGTGCCAGTAGCCGGCTGGCGGGGGGGTACAATGAGCAGTTCTTC; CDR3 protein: CASSRLAGGYNEQFF
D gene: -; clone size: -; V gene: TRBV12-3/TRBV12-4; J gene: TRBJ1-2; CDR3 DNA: TGTGCCAGCAGCCTCCAGGGTGGCTACACCTTC; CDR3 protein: CASSLQGGYTF
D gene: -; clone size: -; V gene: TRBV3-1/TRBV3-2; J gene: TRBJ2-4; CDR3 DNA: TGTGCCAGCAGCCACGGGAGCTCCCGCATAGGCATTCAGTACTTC; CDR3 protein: CASSHGSSRIGIQYF
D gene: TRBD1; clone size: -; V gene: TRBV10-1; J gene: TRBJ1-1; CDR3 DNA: TGCGCCAGCACTAAGGACAGGGGGACTGAAGCTTTCTTT; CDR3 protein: CASTKDRGTEAFF
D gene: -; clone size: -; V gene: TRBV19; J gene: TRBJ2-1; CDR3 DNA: TGTGCCAGTACCAAACAGGTTGTCTCCTACAATGAGCAGTTCTTC; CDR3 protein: CASTKQVVSYNEQFF
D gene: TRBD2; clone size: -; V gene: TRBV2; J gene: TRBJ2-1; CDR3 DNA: TGTGCCAGCAGAGGGACTAGCGGGAGTTCCTACAATGAGCAGTTCTTC; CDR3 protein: CASRGTSGSSYNEQFF
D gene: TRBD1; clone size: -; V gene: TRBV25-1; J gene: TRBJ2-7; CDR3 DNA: TGTGCCAGCAGTGAGAATCCGGGACAGGGTAACTCCCCCTACGAGCAGTACTTC; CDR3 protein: CASSENPGQGNSPYEQYF
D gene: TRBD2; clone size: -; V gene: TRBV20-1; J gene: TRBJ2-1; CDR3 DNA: TGCAGTGCTAGTCCCAGCGGGAGGGTGGGGTCCACCAATGAGCAGTTCTTC; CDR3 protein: CSASPSGRVGSTNEQFF
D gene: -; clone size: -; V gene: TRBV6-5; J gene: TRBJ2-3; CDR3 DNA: TGTGCCAGCAGTCCAGGGGGGGATACGCAGTATTTT; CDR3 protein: CASSPGGDTQYF
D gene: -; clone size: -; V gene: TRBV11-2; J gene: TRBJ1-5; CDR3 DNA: TGTGCCAGCAGCTTAGATCGTGGGGGAGGGCAGCCCCAGCATTTT; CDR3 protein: CASSLDRGGGQPQHF
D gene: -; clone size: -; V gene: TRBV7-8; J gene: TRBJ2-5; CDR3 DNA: TGTGCCAGCAGCACCTCAGGGACACAAGAGACCCAGTACTTC; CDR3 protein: CASSTSGTQETQYF
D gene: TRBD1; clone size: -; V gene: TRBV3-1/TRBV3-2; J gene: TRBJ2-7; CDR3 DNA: TGTGCCAGCAGACATTCCGGGACAGGGGTATGTCACGAGCAGTACTTC; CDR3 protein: CASRHSGTGVCHEQYF
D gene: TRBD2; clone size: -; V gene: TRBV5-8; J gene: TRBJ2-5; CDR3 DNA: TGTGCCAGCAGCTTGGGGGTAGCGGGGGGTCAAGAGACCCAGTACTTC; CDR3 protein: CASSLGVAGGQETQYF
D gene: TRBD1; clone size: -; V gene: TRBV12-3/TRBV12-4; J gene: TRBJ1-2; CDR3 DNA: TGTGCCAGCAGTTTTCCCAACAGGGGTGGCTACACCTTC; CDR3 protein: CASSFPNRGGYTF
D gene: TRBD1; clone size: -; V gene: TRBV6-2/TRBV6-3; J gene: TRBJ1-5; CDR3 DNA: TGTGCCAGCAGTTGGGCAGGGGGCGTTCAGCCCCAGCATTTT; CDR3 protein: CASSWAGGVQPQHF
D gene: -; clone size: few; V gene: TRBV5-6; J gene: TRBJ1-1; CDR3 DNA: TGTGCCAGCAGCTTGTGGGGCGTGAACACTGAAGCTTTCTTT; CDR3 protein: CASSLWGVNTEAFF
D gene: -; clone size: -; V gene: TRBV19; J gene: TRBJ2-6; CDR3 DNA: TGTGCCAGTAACCCCGGGTTTCCCTCTGGGGCCAACGTCCTGACTTTC; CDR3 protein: CASNPGFPSGANVLTF
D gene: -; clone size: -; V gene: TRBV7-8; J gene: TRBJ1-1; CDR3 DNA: TGTGCCAGCAGTCATAGCGGAGTACCCAGACTTGGGGCTTTCTTT; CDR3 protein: CASSHSGVPRLGAFF